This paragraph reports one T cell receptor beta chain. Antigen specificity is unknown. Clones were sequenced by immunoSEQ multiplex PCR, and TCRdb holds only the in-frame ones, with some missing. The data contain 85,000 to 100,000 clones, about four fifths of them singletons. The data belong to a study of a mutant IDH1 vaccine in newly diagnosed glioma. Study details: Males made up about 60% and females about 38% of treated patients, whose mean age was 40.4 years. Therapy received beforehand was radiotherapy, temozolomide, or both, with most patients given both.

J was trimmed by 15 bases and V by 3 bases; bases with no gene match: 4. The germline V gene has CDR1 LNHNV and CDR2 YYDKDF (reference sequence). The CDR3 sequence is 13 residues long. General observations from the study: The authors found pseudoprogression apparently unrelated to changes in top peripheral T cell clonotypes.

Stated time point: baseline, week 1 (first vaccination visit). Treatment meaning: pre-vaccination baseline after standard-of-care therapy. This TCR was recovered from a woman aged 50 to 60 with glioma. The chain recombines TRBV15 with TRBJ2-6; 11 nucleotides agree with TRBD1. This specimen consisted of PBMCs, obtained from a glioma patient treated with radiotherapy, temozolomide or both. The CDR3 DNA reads TGTGCCACCAGCAGGGGGGGGACAGGGGGCCTGACTTTC. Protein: CATSRGGTGGLTF.